The rows below give T cell receptor beta chains drawn from one sample of a study of control samples from healthy donors and cancer patients. Profiled with immunoSEQ multiplex PCR; TCRdb holds only in-frame clones, not every one. The sample includes some 56,000 clones, 85% to 95% of them seen just once. What was sequenced was blood. These receptors all stem from a man aged 30 to 45 in good health. CDR3s include the opening cysteine and the closing phenylalanine or tryptophan. The order of the fields is D gene, V gene, J gene, clone size, CDR3 protein, CDR3 DNA. D genes are given only for firm matches. Not every row has a clone size; where given, it reads once, few, many or a size class.

D: TRBD1; V: TRBV5-1; J: TRBJ2-7; size: .; CDR3: CASSPGTGSSYEQYF; DNA: TGCGCCAGCAGCCCGGGGACAGGAAGCTCCTACGAGCAGTACTTC
D: TRBD1; V: TRBV6-2/TRBV6-3; J: TRBJ2-2; size: .; CDR3: CASSRQGLDTGELFF; DNA: TGTGCCAGCAGCCGACAGGGTCTAGATACCGGGGAGCTGTTTTTT
D: .; V: TRBV24-1; J: TRBJ2-3; size: .; CDR3: CATSDPVTDTQYF; DNA: TGTGCCACCAGTGACCCAGTAACAGATACGCAGTATTTT
D: .; V: TRBV5-1; J: TRBJ2-1; size: .; CDR3: CASSETRGYNEQFF; DNA: TGCGCCAGCAGTGAGACTAGGGGTTACAATGAGCAGTTCTTC
D: .; V: TRBV28; J: TRBJ2-5; size: .; CDR3: CASSEPLGGTQYF; DNA: TGTGCCAGCAGTGAACCGTTGGGGGGGACCCAGTACTTC
D: .; V: TRBV5-6; J: TRBJ2-7; size: .; CDR3: CASSLEGVAYEQYF; DNA: TGTGCCAGCAGCTTGGAAGGGGTCGCCTACGAGCAGTACTTC
D: TRBD2; V: TRBV7-9; J: TRBJ2-3; size: .; CDR3: CASSPLQTSLHTQYF; DNA: TGTGCCAGCAGCCCTCTTCAGACTAGCCTCCATACGCAGTATTTT
D: .; V: TRBV18; J: TRBJ2-7; size: .; CDR3: CASSPRGTFRSYEQYF; DNA: TGTGCCAGCTCACCACGAGGGACTTTCCGCTCCTACGAGCAGTACTTC
D: .; V: TRBV9; J: TRBJ2-3; size: .; CDR3: CASSFPGTDTQYF; DNA: TGTGCCAGCAGCTTTCCGGGGACAGATACGCAGTATTTT
D: .; V: TRBV29-1; J: TRBJ1-2; size: .; CDR3: CSATANYGYTF; DNA: TGCAGCGCCACAGCTAACTATGGCTACACCTTC
D: .; V: TRBV7-2; J: TRBJ2-2; size: .; CDR3: CASSSPNTGELFF; DNA: TGTGCCAGCAGCTCCCCGAACACCGGGGAGCTGTTTTTT
D: TRBD1; V: TRBV24-1; J: TRBJ1-2; size: .; CDR3: CATSDPTGFYGYTF; DNA: TGTGCCACCAGTGACCCGACAGGGTTTTATGGCTACACCTTC
D: TRBD1; V: TRBV5-1; J: TRBJ2-3; size: .; CDR3: CASSPGQGSDTQYF; DNA: TGCGCCAGCAGCCCAGGACAGGGGTCAGATACGCAGTATTTT
D: TRBD2; V: TRBV6-6; J: TRBJ2-3; size: .; CDR3: CASSPTSGRALGGTDTQYF; DNA: TGTGCCAGCAGTCCGACTAGCGGGAGGGCCCTGGGAGGGACAGATACGCAGTATTTT
D: TRBD2; V: TRBV10-3; J: TRBJ2-3; size: once; CDR3: CAISEGAGGVDTQYF; DNA: TGTGCCATCAGTGAGGGAGCGGGAGGGGTAGATACGCAGTATTTT
D: TRBD1; V: TRBV5-1; J: TRBJ2-2; size: .; CDR3: CASSSRDRGTGELFF; DNA: TGCGCCAGCAGCTCCCGGGACAGGGGAACCGGGGAGCTGTTTTTT
D: TRBD2; V: TRBV5-4; J: TRBJ2-3; size: .; CDR3: CASSGLAGGDTQYF; DNA: TGTGCCAGCAGCGGACTAGCGGGAGGTGATACGCAGTATTTT
D: .; V: TRBV3-1/TRBV3-2; J: TRBJ1-2; size: .; CDR3: CASSQDFYGYTF; DNA: TGTGCCAGCAGCCAAGATTTCTATGGCTACACCTTC
D: TRBD1; V: TRBV27; J: TRBJ1-6; size: .; CDR3: CASRPGTDAKALHF; DNA: TGTGCCAGCAGACCCGGGACAGACGCGAAGGCCCTCCACTTT
D: .; V: TRBV5-4; J: TRBJ2-3; size: .; CDR3: CASSSGGDTQYF; DNA: TGTGCCAGCAGCTCCGGGGGAGATACGCAGTATTTT
D: .; V: TRBV5-1; J: TRBJ2-2; size: .; CDR3: CASSGGRRYTGELFF; DNA: TGCGCCAGCAGCGGGGGACGGAGGTACACCGGGGAGCTGTTTTTT
D: .; V: TRBV25-1; J: TRBJ1-6; size: .; CDR3: CASSGSSHNSPLHF; DNA: TGTGCCAGCAGTGGATCGAGCCACAATTCACCCCTCCACTTT
D: TRBD1; V: TRBV24-1; J: TRBJ2-2; size: .; CDR3: CATSDVDRGHTGELFF; DNA: TGTGCCACCAGTGACGTGGACAGGGGGCACACCGGGGAGCTGTTTTTT
D: TRBD2; V: TRBV4-2; J: TRBJ2-4; size: .; CDR3: CASSPQSGRYKNIQYF; DNA: TGTGCCAGCAGCCCCCAAAGCGGGAGGTACAAAAACATTCAGTACTTC
D: .; V: TRBV19; J: TRBJ1-6; size: .; CDR3: CATPRWRGSPLHF; DNA: TGTGCCACCCCCCGGTGGAGAGGGTCACCCCTCCACTTT
D: .; V: TRBV3-1/TRBV3-2; J: TRBJ1-3; size: .; CDR3: CASSPLGAGNTIYF; DNA: TGTGCCAGCAGCCCCTTAGGGGCTGGAAACACCATATATTTT
D: .; V: TRBV9; J: TRBJ2-5; size: few; CDR3: CASSVEAFQETQYF; DNA: TGTGCCAGCAGCGTAGAGGCTTTCCAAGAGACCCAGTACTTC
D: .; V: TRBV3-1/TRBV3-2; J: TRBJ1-2; size: once; CDR3: CASSPLVGISDYGYTF; DNA: TGTGCCAGCAGCCCCTTGGTAGGGATCAGCGACTATGGCTACACCTTC
D: TRBD1; V: TRBV11-2; J: TRBJ2-5; size: .; CDR3: CASSLTGGWETQYF; DNA: TGTGCCAGCAGCTTGACAGGGGGCTGGGAGACCCAGTACTTC
D: .; V: TRBV9; J: TRBJ1-2; size: .; CDR3: CASSVRQTNYGYTF; DNA: TGTGCCAGCAGCGTACGGCAGACTAACTATGGCTACACCTTC
D: .; V: TRBV4-2; J: TRBJ2-2; size: .; CDR3: CASSQAASWNTGELFF; DNA: TGTGCCAGCAGCCAAGCCGCTAGCTGGAACACCGGGGAGCTGTTTTTT
D: .; V: TRBV7-2; J: TRBJ1-2; size: .; CDR3: CASSFGMNYGYTF; DNA: TGTGCCAGCAGCTTCGGCATGAACTATGGCTACACCTTC
D: TRBD2; V: TRBV6-2/TRBV6-3; J: TRBJ2-1; size: .; CDR3: CASSSPPWREGVHEQFF; DNA: TGTGCCAGCAGTTCCCCACCCTGGCGGGAGGGAGTCCATGAGCAGTTCTTC
D: .; V: TRBV5-1; J: TRBJ1-2; size: .; CDR3: CASSQAPGGGYGYTF; DNA: TGCGCCAGCAGCCAAGCCCCTGGAGGGGGGTATGGCTACACCTTC
D: TRBD1; V: TRBV9; J: TRBJ2-4; size: .; CDR3: CASSVGDSGKIQYF; DNA: TGTGCCAGCAGCGTAGGGGACAGTGGGAAGATTCAGTACTTC
D: TRBD1; V: TRBV2; J: TRBJ1-4; size: .; CDR3: CASTKGADEKLFF; DNA: TGTGCCAGCACTAAGGGGGCAGATGAAAAACTGTTTTTT
D: .; V: TRBV5-8; J: TRBJ1-4; size: .; CDR3: CASSFGATNEKLFF; DNA: TGTGCCAGCAGCTTCGGGGCAACTAATGAAAAACTGTTTTTT
D: TRBD1; V: TRBV27; J: TRBJ1-1; size: .; CDR3: CASSLEAGGYTEAFF; DNA: TGTGCCAGCAGTTTAGAGGCAGGGGGATACACTGAAGCTTTCTTT
D: .; V: TRBV3-1/TRBV3-2; J: TRBJ2-7; size: .; CDR3: CASSQEGPIKYEQYF; DNA: TGTGCCAGCAGCCAAGAGGGACCCATAAAGTACGAGCAGTACTTC
D: TRBD1; V: TRBV5-1; J: TRBJ1-1; size: .; CDR3: CASRLDRGTEAFF; DNA: TGCGCCAGCAGGCTCGACAGGGGCACTGAAGCTTTCTTT
D: .; V: TRBV7-2; J: TRBJ2-2; size: .; CDR3: CASSPRLSSGELFF; DNA: TGTGCCAGCAGCCCGCGACTGAGCTCCGGGGAGCTGTTTTTT
D: .; V: TRBV5-1; J: TRBJ1-1; size: .; CDR3: CASSLTEFEAGKENTEAFF; DNA: TGCGCCAGCAGCTTGACCGAGTTTGAGGCAGGGAAGGAGAACACTGAAGCTTTCTTT
D: .; V: TRBV5-6; J: TRBJ1-3; size: .; CDR3: CASSLRAGLPNTIYF; DNA: TGTGCCAGCAGCTTACGGGCAGGTCTGCCAAACACCATATATTTT
D: TRBD1; V: TRBV3-1/TRBV3-2; J: TRBJ2-7; size: .; CDR3: CASRRTGGKDEQYF; DNA: TGTGCCAGCAGACGAACAGGGGGAAAGGACGAGCAGTACTTC
D: TRBD2; V: TRBV3-1/TRBV3-2; J: TRBJ2-5; size: .; CDR3: CASSPSGSETQYF; DNA: TGTGCCAGCAGCCCAAGCGGGAGCGAGACCCAGTACTTC
D: .; V: TRBV21-1; J: TRBJ2-7; size: .; CDR3: CASSSPPPGLTHPSSYEQYF; DNA: TGTGCCAGCAGCTCCCCTCCCCCCGGACTTACCCATCCTAGCTCCTACGAGCAGTACTTC
D: TRBD2; V: TRBV6-6; J: TRBJ2-5; size: .; CDR3: CASSNPTSGQETQYF; DNA: TGTGCCAGCAGCAACCCCACTAGCGGACAAGAGACCCAGTACTTC
D: TRBD1; V: TRBV5-8; J: TRBJ1-1; size: .; CDR3: CASSYLQGKGTEAFF; DNA: TGTGCCAGCAGCTACCTACAGGGGAAAGGCACTGAAGCTTTCTTT
D: TRBD1; V: TRBV6-1; J: TRBJ1-2; size: .; CDR3: CASSERTGVGYTF; DNA: TGTGCCAGCAGTGAGAGGACAGGGGTGGGCTACACCTTC
D: .; V: TRBV5-4; J: TRBJ2-7; size: .; CDR3: CASSRDTYEQYF; DNA: TGTGCCAGCTCCCGAGACACCTACGAGCAGTACTTC
D: TRBD2; V: TRBV6-4; J: TRBJ2-3; size: .; CDR3: CASSVAGGTDTQYF; DNA: TGTGCCAGCAGTGTAGCGGGAGGAACAGATACGCAGTATTTT
D: .; V: TRBV2; J: TRBJ1-2; size: .; CDR3: CASSAGNYGYTF; DNA: TGTGCCAGCAGTGCAGGGAACTATGGCTACACCTTC
D: .; V: TRBV28; J: TRBJ1-6; size: .; CDR3: CASRWLGSSYNSPLHF; DNA: TGTGCCAGCAGATGGCTAGGGAGCTCCTATAATTCACCCCTCCACTTT
D: TRBD1; V: TRBV5-1; J: TRBJ2-7; size: .; CDR3: CASSRDRNYEQYF; DNA: TGCGCCAGCAGCCGGGACAGAAACTACGAGCAGTACTTC
D: TRBD2; V: TRBV5-5; J: TRBJ2-1; size: .; CDR3: CASSLGLAGVSEQFF; DNA: TGTGCCAGCAGCTTGGGGTTAGCGGGGGTCTCGGAGCAGTTCTTC
D: .; V: TRBV28; J: TRBJ2-7; size: .; CDR3: CASSTPNQPYEQYF; DNA: TGTGCCAGCAGTACACCTAACCAGCCGTACGAGCAGTACTTC
D: .; V: TRBV6-2/TRBV6-3; J: TRBJ1-5; size: .; CDR3: CASSERGGNQPQHF; DNA: TGTGCCAGCAGCGAAAGAGGTGGCAATCAGCCCCAGCATTTT
D: TRBD2; V: TRBV6-2/TRBV6-3; J: TRBJ2-1; size: few; CDR3: CASSYRTSANEQFF; DNA: TGTGCCAGCAGTTACCGGACTAGCGCCAATGAGCAGTTCTTC
D: .; V: TRBV4-2; J: TRBJ1-2; size: .; CDR3: CASSQDGALANYGYTF; DNA: TGTGCCAGCAGCCAAGATGGGGCGTTAGCTAACTATGGCTACACCTTC